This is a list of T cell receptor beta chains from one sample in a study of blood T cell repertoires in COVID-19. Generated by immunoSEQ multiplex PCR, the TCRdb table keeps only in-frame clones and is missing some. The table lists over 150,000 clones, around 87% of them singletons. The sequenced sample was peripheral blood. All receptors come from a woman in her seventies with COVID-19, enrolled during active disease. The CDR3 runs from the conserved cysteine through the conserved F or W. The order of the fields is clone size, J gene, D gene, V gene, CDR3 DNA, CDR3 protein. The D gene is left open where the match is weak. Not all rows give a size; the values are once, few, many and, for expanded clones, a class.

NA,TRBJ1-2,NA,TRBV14,TGTGCCAGCAGCCAAGGGACACCGGTCTATGGCTACACCTTC,CASSQGTPVYGYTF
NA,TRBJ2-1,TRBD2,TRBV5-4,TGTGCCAGCAGCCCCGGGACTAGCGGCTACAATGAGCAGTTCTTC,CASSPGTSGYNEQFF
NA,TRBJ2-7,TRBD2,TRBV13,TGTGCCAGCAGCACCTCTTCCCTTGCGGGGGGGGGCTCCTACGAGCAGTACTTC,CASSTSSLAGGGSYEQYF
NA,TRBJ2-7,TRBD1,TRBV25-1,TGTGCCAGCAGTGAAGCTCCCGGACAGGCTGAGCAGTACTTC,CASSEAPGQAEQYF
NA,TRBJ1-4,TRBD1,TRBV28,TGTGCCAGCAGTTTAATAGGACAGGGTAGTGAAAAACTGTTTTTT,CASSLIGQGSEKLFF
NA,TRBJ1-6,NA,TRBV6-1,TGTGCCAGCAGTGAGGCAGGGGATAATTCACCCCTCCACTTT,CASSEAGDNSPLHF
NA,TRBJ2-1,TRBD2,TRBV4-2,TGTGCCAGCAGCCAAGAGGGGACTAGCGCAGCCAATGAGCAGTTCTTC,CASSQEGTSAANEQFF
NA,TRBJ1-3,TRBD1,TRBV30,TGTGCCTGTGACAGGGGCTCTGGAAACACCATATATTTT,CACDRGSGNTIYF
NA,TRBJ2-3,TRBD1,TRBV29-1,TGCAGCGTTAGAGGGGGGACAGGTCAAGGCAAAGATACGCAGTATTTT,CSVRGGTGQGKDTQYF
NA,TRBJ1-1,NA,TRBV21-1,TGTGCCAGCAGCATACGGGACAGGGGTTTCACCTCCCGCTACACTGAAGCTTTCTTT,CASSIRDRGFTSRYTEAFF
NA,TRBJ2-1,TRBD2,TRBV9,TGTGCCAGCAGTAGAGGTAGCGGGGGAAGCTCCTACAATGAGCAGTTCTTC,CASSRGSGGSSYNEQFF
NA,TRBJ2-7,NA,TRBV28,TGTGCCAGCAGTTTATCGGGAGCCGAGCAGTACTTC,CASSLSGAEQYF
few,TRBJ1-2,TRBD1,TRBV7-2,TGTGCCAGCAGCTTCGGACAGGGGAACTATGGCTACACCTTC,CASSFGQGNYGYTF
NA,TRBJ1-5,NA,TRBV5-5,TGTGCCAGCAGCTTGGAACAGGATAGCAATCAGCCCCAGCATTTT,CASSLEQDSNQPQHF
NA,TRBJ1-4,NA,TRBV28,TGTGCCAGCACCACGGTTGGGAGGGAAGAAAAACTGTTTTTT,CASTTVGREEKLFF
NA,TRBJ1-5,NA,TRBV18,TGTGCCAGCTCACCCGGACAGAAGAGCAATCAGCCCCAGCATTTT,CASSPGQKSNQPQHF
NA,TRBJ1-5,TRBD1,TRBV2,TGTGCCAGCAGTGAATTTCCCCAGACAGGGGGAACTAAGCCTTTTTCACACCAGCCCCAGCATTTT,CASSEFPQTGGTKPFSHQPQHF
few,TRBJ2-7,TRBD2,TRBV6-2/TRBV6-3,TGTGCCAGCAGTTACTCGATGACTAGCGGGGGGAATAAATACGAGCAGTACTTC,CASSYSMTSGGNKYEQYF
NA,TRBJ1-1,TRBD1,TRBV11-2,TGTGCCAGCAGCATAGACAGACAGGGGGGGAACACTGAAGCTTTCTTT,CASSIDRQGGNTEAFF
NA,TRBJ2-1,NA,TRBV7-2,TGTGCCAGCAGCTTAGCGGGGGGAGGAAGCAATGAGCAGTTCTTC,CASSLAGGGSNEQFF
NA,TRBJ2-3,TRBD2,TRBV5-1,TGCGCCAGCAGCTGGACCGTAGCGGGGGTTACGCAGTATTTT,CASSWTVAGVTQYF
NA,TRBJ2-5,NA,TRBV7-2,TGTGCCAGCAGCTTAATCCGGGAAGAGACCCAGTACTTC,CASSLIREETQYF
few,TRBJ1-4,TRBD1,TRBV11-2,TGTGCCAGCAGCTTAGCCCCGACAGGGAAGAGGACTAATGAAAAACTGTTTTTT,CASSLAPTGKRTNEKLFF
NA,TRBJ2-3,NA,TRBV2,TGTGCCAGCTACAGGTCAGATACGCAGTATTTT,CASYRSDTQYF
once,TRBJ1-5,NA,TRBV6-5,TGTGCCAGCAGGACAGGCGGCAATCAGCCCCAGCATTTT,CASRTGGNQPQHF
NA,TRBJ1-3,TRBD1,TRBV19,TGTGCCGCCTCGGGACAGGTCGGAAACACCATATATTTT,CAASGQVGNTIYF
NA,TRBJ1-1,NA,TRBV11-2,TGTGCCAGCAGCTTCGGGTTAAACACTGAAGCTTTCTTT,CASSFGLNTEAFF
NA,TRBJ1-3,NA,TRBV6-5,TGTGCCAGCAGGAGCTCTGGAAACACCATATATTTT,CASRSSGNTIYF
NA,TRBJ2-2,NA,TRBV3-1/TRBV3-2,NA,CASSTSGQGVFTGELFF
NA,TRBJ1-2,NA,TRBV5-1,TGCGCCAGCAGGGGGAACGGGGGAGGCTACACCTTC,CASRGNGGGYTF
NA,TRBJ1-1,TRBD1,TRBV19,TGTGCCAGTGGGGACAGGACGGTGAACACTGAAGCTTTCTTT,CASGDRTVNTEAFF
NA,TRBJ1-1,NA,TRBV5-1,TGCGCCAGCAGCTTGAGGCAGGGCGCCAACACTGAAGCTTTCTTT,CASSLRQGANTEAFF
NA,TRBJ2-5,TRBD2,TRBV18,TGTGCCAGCTCCCCCGGCGGGGGGGCGAGAGGGGAGACCCAGTACTTC,CASSPGGGARGETQYF
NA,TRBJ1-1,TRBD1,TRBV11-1,TGTGCCAGCAGTCGAGACAGGGGGCTGGGTGAAGCTTTCTTT,CASSRDRGLGEAFF
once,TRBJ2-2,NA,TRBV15,TGTGCCACCAGCAGGACAGGGAACACCGGGGAGCTGTTTTTT,CATSRTGNTGELFF
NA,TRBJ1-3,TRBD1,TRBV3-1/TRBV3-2,TGTGCCAGCAGCAGGAGAGGGGGCATCGATGGAAACACCATATATTTT,CASSRRGGIDGNTIYF
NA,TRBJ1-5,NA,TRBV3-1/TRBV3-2,TGTGCCAGCAGCCAAGATCCAGGCAATCAGCCCCAGCATTTT,CASSQDPGNQPQHF
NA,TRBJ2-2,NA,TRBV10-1,TGCGCCAGCAGTGGAGTCGGGGAGCTGTTTTTT,CASSGVGELFF
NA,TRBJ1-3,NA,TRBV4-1,TGCGCCAGCAGCCAAGTCGACAGAATCGGAAACACCATATATTTT,CASSQVDRIGNTIYF
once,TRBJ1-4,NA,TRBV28,TGTGCCAGCAGTTTCTTACAGGGAAATGAAAAACTGTTTTTT,CASSFLQGNEKLFF